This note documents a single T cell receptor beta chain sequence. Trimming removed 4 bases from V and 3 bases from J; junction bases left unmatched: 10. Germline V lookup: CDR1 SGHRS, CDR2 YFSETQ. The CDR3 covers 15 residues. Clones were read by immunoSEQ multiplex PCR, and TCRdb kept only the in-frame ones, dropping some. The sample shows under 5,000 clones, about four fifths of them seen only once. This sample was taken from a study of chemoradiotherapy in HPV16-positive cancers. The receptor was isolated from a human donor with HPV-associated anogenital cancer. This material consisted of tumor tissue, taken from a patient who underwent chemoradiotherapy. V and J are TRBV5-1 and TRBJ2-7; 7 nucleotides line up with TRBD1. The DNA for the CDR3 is TGCGCCAGCAGCCTGGGGCACCGGGACAGCTACGAGCAGTACTTC. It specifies CASSLGHRDSYEQYF.